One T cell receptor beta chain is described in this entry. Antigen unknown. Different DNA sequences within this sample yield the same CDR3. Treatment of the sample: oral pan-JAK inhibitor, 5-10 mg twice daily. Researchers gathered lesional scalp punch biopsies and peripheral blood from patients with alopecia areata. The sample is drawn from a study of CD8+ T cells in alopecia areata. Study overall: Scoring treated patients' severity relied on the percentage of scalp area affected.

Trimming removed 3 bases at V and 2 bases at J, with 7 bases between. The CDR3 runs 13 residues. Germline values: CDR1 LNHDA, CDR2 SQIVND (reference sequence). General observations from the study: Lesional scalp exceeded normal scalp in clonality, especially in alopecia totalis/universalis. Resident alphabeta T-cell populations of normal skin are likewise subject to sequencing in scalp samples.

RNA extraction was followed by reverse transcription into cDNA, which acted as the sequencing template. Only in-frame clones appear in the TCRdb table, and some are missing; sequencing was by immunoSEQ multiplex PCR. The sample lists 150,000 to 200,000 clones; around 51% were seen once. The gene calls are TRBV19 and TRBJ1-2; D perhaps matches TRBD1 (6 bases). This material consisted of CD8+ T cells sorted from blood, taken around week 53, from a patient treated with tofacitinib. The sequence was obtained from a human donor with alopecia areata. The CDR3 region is CASSIQGNYGYTF. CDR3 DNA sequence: TGTGCCAGTAGTATCCAGGGGAACTATGGCTACACCTTC.